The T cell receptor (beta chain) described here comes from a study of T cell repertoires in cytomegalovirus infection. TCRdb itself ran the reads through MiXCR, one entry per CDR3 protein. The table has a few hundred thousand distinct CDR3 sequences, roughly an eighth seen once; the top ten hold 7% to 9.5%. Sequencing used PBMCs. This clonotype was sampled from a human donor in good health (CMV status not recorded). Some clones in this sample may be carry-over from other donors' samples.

The CDR3: CASSQGLAGVLAKNIQYF. DNA of the CDR3: TGTGCCAGCAGCCAGGGACTAGCGGGGGTCCTAGCCAAAAACATTCAGTACTTC. The rearrangement joins TRBV5-4 to TRBJ2-4; 14 bases map to TRBD2. The ends lost 4 bases at V and 0 bases at J; junction bases unmatched: 6. Germline V gene sequence: CDR1 SGHNT, CDR2 YYREEE (reference sequence). There are 18 residues in the CDR3.